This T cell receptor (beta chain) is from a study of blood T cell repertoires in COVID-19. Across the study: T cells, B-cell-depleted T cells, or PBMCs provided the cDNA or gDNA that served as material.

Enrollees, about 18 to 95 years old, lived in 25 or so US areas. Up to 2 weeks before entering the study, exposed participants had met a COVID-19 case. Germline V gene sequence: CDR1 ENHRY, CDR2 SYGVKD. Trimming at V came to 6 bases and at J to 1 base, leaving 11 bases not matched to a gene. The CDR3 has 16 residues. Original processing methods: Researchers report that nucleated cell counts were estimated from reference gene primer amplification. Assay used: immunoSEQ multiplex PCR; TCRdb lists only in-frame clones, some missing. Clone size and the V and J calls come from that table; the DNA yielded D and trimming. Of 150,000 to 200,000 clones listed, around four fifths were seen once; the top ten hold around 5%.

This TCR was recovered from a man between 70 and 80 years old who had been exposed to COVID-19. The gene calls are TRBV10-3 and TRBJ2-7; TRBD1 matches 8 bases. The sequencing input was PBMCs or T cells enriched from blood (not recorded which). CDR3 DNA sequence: TGTGCCATCAGCCAAAAAGGGACAGGCCCATCCTACGAGCAGTACTTC. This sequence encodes CAISQKGTGPSYEQYF.